This T cell receptor (beta chain) was sequenced for a study of neoadjuvant nivolumab and ipilimumab in lung cancer. The CDR3 length is 13 residues. The germline gives CDR1 KGHSH, CDR2 LQKENI. V lost 1 base and J lost 8, with 11 bases in between. The data were produced by immunoSEQ multiplex PCR, yet TCRdb's version contains in-frame clones alone and is incomplete. The data contain about 33,000 clones, more than 90% of them seen just once; the ten biggest clones take up approximately 2%. Source: peripheral blood, taken after neoadjuvant nivolumab, alone or with ipilimumab, at or shortly before surgery. The receptor's source is an adult with non-small cell lung cancer. This rearrangement joins TRBV18 to TRBJ1-2; D is possibly TRBD1 (6 bases). CDR3 sequence (DNA): TGTGCCAGCTCACCACGGGGGCCCATAGGCTACACCTTC. It is translated as CASSPRGPIGYTF.